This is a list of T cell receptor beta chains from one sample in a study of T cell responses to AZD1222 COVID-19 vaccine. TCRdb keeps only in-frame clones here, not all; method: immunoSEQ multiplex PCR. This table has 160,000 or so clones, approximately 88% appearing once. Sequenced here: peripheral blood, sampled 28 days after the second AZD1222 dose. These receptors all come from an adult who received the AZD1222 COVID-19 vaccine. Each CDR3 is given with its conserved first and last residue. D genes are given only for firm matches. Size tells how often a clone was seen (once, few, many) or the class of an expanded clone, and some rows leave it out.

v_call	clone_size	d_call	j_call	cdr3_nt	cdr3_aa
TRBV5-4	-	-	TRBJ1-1	TGTGCCGCGAGGGGGTTGGACACTGAAGCTTTCTTT	CAARGLDTEAFF
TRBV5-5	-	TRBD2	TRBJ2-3	TGTGCCAGCAGCTTGAGACTAGCGGGGGGGCCGTCGACAGATACGCAGTATTTT	CASSLRLAGGPSTDTQYF
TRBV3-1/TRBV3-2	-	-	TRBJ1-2	TGTGCCAGCAGCCAAGAAACGCTTCCGGGATCCGAGTATGGCTACACCTTC	CASSQETLPGSEYGYTF
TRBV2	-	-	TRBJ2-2	TGTGCCAGCATCCCTTGGCTGCCGAACACCGGGGAGCTGTTTTTT	CASIPWLPNTGELFF
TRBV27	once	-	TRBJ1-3	TGTGCCAGCAGTTTATGGATGGGTGACACCATATATTTT	CASSLWMGDTIYF
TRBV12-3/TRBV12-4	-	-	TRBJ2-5	TGTGCCAGCCGGGGTGACGGGCGGACCCAGTACTTC	CASRGDGRTQYF
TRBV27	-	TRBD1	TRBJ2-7	TGTGCCAGCAGTTATTTCCCAGGGGGACCCTACGAGCAGTACTTC	CASSYFPGGPYEQYF
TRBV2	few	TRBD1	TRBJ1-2	TGTGCCAGCAGGGACAGGGAGATCCTAAACTATGGCTACACCTTC	CASRDREILNYGYTF
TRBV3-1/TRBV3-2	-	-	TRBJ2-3	TGTGCCAGCAGCCAAGTTACTCTTGGTACGCAGTATTTT	CASSQVTLGTQYF
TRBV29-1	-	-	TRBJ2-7	TGCAGCGTCGTAACTAGACCCCTTGGCTACGAGCAGTACTTC	CSVVTRPLGYEQYF
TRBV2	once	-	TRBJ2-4	TGTGCCAGCAGTGCTGGACAGTTAACATACTTC	CASSAGQLTYF
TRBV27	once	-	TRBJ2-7	TGTGTCAGCAGCCCCAGATCGGAGGGGTATTGGTACGAGCAGTACTTC	CVSSPRSEGYWYEQYF
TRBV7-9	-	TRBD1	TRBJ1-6	TGTGCCAGCAGCTTAGGGACAGGGGGCTCACCCCTCCACTTT	CASSLGTGGSPLHF
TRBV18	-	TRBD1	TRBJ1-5	TGTGCCAGCTCACCCGGACAGGGCAATCAGCCCCAGCATTTT	CASSPGQGNQPQHF
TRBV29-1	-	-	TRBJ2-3	TGCAGCGTTGCAGGGTGGGACACAGATACGCAGTATTTT	CSVAGWDTDTQYF
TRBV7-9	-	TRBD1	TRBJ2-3	TGTGCCAGCAGCCCCCGGGACAGGTACACAGATACGCAGTATTTT	CASSPRDRYTDTQYF
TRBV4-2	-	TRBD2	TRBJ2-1	TGTGCCAGCAGCCGCCAACTCACAGCGGGGGGGTCTTACAATGAGCAGTTCTTC	CASSRQLTAGGSYNEQFF
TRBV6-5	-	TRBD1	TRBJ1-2	TGTGCCAGCGGCCGGGACAGTCGGGGGGGCTACACCTTC	CASGRDSRGGYTF
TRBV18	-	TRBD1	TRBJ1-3	TGTGCCAGCTCACCACTACCGGGACAGGGATCCTCTGGAAACACCATATATTTT	CASSPLPGQGSSGNTIYF
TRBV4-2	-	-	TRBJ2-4	TGTGCCAGCAGCGATAACAGGGACATTCAGTACTTC	CASSDNRDIQYF
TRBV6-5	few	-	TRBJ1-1	TGTGCCAGCGGTAGGGGATTGATGAACACTGAAGCTTTCTTT	CASGRGLMNTEAFF
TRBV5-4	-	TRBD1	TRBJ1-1	TGTGCCAGCAGGGACAGGGGAACACAGGTGAACACTGAAGCTTTCTTT	CASRDRGTQVNTEAFF
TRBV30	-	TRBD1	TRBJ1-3	TGTGCCTGGAGAGCAGGGGGCTCTGGAAACACCATATATTTT	CAWRAGGSGNTIYF
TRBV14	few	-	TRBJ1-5	TGTGCCAGCAGACGGGACCGCTCTGGGGTAAGCAATCAGCCCCAGCATTTT	CASRRDRSGVSNQPQHF
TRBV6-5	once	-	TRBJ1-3	TGTGCCAGCAGCCTGACAGGCCCCCTACGGGACACCATATATTTT	CASSLTGPLRDTIYF
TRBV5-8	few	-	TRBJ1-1	TGTGCCAGCAGCTTCACCACCACTGAAGCTTTCTTT	CASSFTTTEAFF
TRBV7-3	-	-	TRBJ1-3	TGTGCCAGCAGGTCGGGCTCTGGAAACACCATATATTTT	CASRSGSGNTIYF
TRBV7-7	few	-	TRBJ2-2	TGTGCCAGCAGCTTAGCTCCTGGTGGGGTTGGGGCCGGGGAGCTGTTTTTT	CASSLAPGGVGAGELFF
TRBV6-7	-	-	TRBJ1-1	TGTGCCGGTAACACTGAAGCTTTCTTT	CAGNTEAFF
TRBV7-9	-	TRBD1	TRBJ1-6	TGTGCCAGCAGCTTAGACGGGACAGGGAGTTCACCCCTCCACTTT	CASSLDGTGSSPLHF
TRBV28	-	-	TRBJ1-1	TGTGCCAGTCTATGGGGCACCAACACTGAAGCTTTCTTT	CASLWGTNTEAFF
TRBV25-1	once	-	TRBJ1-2	TGTGCCAGCAGTCAAAACGTCAGGGAAGCGATTGGCTACACCTTC	CASSQNVREAIGYTF
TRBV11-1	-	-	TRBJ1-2	TGTGCCAGCAGCGCTAACAGCGAAGCTAACTATGGCTACACCTTC	CASSANSEANYGYTF
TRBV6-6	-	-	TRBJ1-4	TGTGCCAGCAGTAGACAGGACACTAATGAAAAACTGTTTTTT	CASSRQDTNEKLFF
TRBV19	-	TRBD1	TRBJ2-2	TGTGCCAGCAAAACTGGCCGGGACAGGGTGAAGACCGGGGAGCTGTTTTTT	CASKTGRDRVKTGELFF
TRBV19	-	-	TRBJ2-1	TGTGCCTCCAAAGTTCAGGGTTTGGGGCACAATGAGCAGTTCTTC	CASKVQGLGHNEQFF
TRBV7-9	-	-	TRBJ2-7	TGTGCCAGCAGTTCTCCTGGACTTCCTTCCTACGAGCAGTACTTC	CASSSPGLPSYEQYF
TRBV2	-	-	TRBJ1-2	TGTGCCAGCATCACAGGGATTACTAACTATGGCTACACCTTC	CASITGITNYGYTF
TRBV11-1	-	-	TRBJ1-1	TGTGCCAGCAGCGCAAGACAGGTTTCGGGCACTGAAGCTTTCTTT	CASSARQVSGTEAFF
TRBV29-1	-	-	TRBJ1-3	TGCAGCGTTAGATCGGGGGACACCATATATTTT	CSVRSGDTIYF
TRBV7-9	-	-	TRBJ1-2	TGTGCCAGCAGCAAGGGGGGAAACTATGGCTACACCTTC	CASSKGGNYGYTF
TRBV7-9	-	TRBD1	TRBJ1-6	TGTGCCAGCAGCGCGTCGAAAGGACAGGGAAATTCACCCCTCCACTTT	CASSASKGQGNSPLHF
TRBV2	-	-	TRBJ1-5	TGTGCCAGCAGTGTACAGAATAGCAATCAGCCCCAGCATTTT	CASSVQNSNQPQHF
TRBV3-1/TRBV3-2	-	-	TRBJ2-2	TGTGCCAGCAGCCAAGGTGGGGTAGGTAGCCCCGGGGAGCTGTTTTTT	CASSQGGVGSPGELFF
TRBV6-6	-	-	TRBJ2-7	TGTGCCAGCAGTTATGAGGGGGGTTCCTACGAGCAGTACTTC	CASSYEGGSYEQYF
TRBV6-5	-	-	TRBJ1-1	TGTGCCAGCAAAGATCGGGGTGGCGGGAACACTGAAGCTTTCTTT	CASKDRGGGNTEAFF
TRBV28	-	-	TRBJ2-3	TGTGCCAGCAGTTTGGGGGTAACAGATACGCAGTATTTT	CASSLGVTDTQYF
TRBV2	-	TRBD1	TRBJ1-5	TGTGCCAGCAGTGAAAGGACAGGGGAACAGCCCCAGCATTTT	CASSERTGEQPQHF
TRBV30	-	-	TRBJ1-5	TGTGCCTGGACCCTCGGGACGAATCAGCCCCAGCATTTT	CAWTLGTNQPQHF
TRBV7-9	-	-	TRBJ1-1	TGTGCCAGCAGCCCGCCTTCCAAACCGATGGGCACTGAAGCTTTCTTT	CASSPPSKPMGTEAFF
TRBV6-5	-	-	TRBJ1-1	TGTGCCAGCAGCCTCGACCAGGACCGAATTAAAGCTTTCTTT	CASSLDQDRIKAFF
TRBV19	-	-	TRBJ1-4	TGTGCCAGTAGTATATACCTTCCAGGGCGCACGTTTGAAAAACTGTTTTTT	CASSIYLPGRTFEKLFF
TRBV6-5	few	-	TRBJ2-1	TGTGCCAGCATTACGACCCGGGGGCTGTTCTTC	CASITTRGLFF
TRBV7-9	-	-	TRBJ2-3	TGTGCCAGCAGCTTAGCGCTCGGACAGTCCCGACACACAGATACGCAGTATTTT	CASSLALGQSRHTDTQYF
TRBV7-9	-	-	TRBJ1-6	TGTGCCAGCAGCTTACTTCAGGGTTCACCCCTCCACTTT	CASSLLQGSPLHF
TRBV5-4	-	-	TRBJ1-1	TGTGCCAGCAGCGATAAGACACGGAACACTGAAGCTTTCTTT	CASSDKTRNTEAFF
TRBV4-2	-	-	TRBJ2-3	TGTGCCAGCAGCCAAGTTGGCGGTTCTAGCACAGATACGCAGTATTTT	CASSQVGGSSTDTQYF
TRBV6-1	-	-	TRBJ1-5	TGTGCCAGCAGTGAAAGGGTGGGGGGACAGCCCCAGCATTTT	CASSERVGGQPQHF
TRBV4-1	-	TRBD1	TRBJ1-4	TGCGCCAGCAGCCACCCTAGACAGGGCGACAGGACTAATGAAAAACTGTTTTTT	CASSHPRQGDRTNEKLFF